Each of the 20 T cell receptor beta chains below was sequenced from the same sample in a study of T-cell reconstitution after alpha-beta-depleted transplantation in children. Construction of the TCRbeta library involved unique molecular identifiers. TCRdb re-called the PCR reads with MiXCR, one entry per CDR3 protein. The sample lists under 850,000 distinct CDR3 sequences; 10% to 15% were seen once. This material consisted of PBMCs, taken before TCRalphabeta/CD19-depleted stem cell transplant. The receptors derive from a girl aged 2-15 years with congenital amegakaryocytic thrombocytopenia, due to receive a stem cell transplant.

This clonotype was picked up many times. The chain joins TRBV20-1 to TRBJ1-5, with D tentatively TRBD1 (6 bases). The CDR3 consists of 14 residues. Per the germline V gene, CDR1 is DFQATT and CDR2 is SNEGSKA (reference sequence). The V end was cut by 3 bases, the J end by 4 bases, with 13 bases between. The CDR3 is CSASRGTQNQPQHF. The CDR3 region has the DNA TGCAGTGCTAGCCGCGGGACACAAAATCAGCCCCAGCATTTT.

This clonotype has more than one count but fewer than ten. The CDR3 bases are TGCGCCAGCAGCCCCGCGGCCCTTCGGGACAGGGCTCTCTCCTACGAGCAGTACTTC. Translating it yields CASSPAALRDRALSYEQYF. This sequence joins TRBV5-1 and TRBJ2-7; 9 nucleotides match TRBD1. CDR3 size: 19 residues. The trim removed 4 bases at V and 0 bases at J, leaving 17 bases unmatched. Germline V gives CDR1 SGHRS, CDR2 YFSETQ.

This clonotype was counted only a few times. V and J are TRBV4-1 and TRBJ2-7, with TRBD2 matching over 13 bases. Germline-derived CDR1 and CDR2 are MGHRA and YSYEKL. V gave up 1 base and J gave up 6 bases; unmatched junction bases: 12. There are 18 residues in the CDR3. CDR3 DNA sequence: TGCGCCAGCAGCCAAGCTAGGGGGACTAGCGGGATCTGGGGCGAGCAGTACTTC. Its translation is CASSQARGTSGIWGEQYF.

This clonotype showed up just a few times. The chain links TRBV7-7 to TRBJ2-3; no clear D gene. Trimming left V 2 bases short and J 5 bases short, with 14 bases between. Germline values: CDR1 SSHAT, CDR2 FNYEAQ (reference sequence). CDR3 size: 15 residues. CDR3 in amino acids: CASSLSPRLGDTQYF. The CDR3 coding sequence is TGTGCCAGCAGCTTATCCCCTAGGCTGGGAGATACGCAGTATTTT. The full variable domain, its missing parts supplied by reference TRBV7-7 and TRBJ2-3, is GAGVSQSPRYKVTKRGQDVTLRCDPISSHATLYWYQQALGQGPEFLTYFNYEAQPDKSGLPSDRFSAERPEGSISTLTIQRTEQRDSAMYRCASSLSPRLGDTQYFGPGTRLTVL.

This chain connects TRBV4-1 to TRBJ2-2; D tentatively fits TRBD1 or TRBD2 (5 bases each). Germline-derived CDR1 and CDR2 are MGHRA and YSYEKL. V lost 2 bases to trimming and J lost 7 bases, with 11 bases between them. CDR3 length: 14 residues. The CDR3 here is CASSQQGTDGELFF. DNA for the CDR3: TGCGCCAGCAGCCAACAAGGGACCGACGGGGAGCTGTTTTTT.

The chain joins TRBV12-3 or TRBV12-4 to TRBJ2-7; tentative D call: TRBD2 (6 bases). This CDR3 is built from 15 residues. V gave up 3 bases and J gave up 5 bases, with 17 bases separating them. The CDR3 here is CASSFLWGEEDEQYF. CDR3 in DNA: TGTGCCAGCAGTTTCCTATGGGGGGAGGAGGACGAGCAGTACTTC.

The gene calls are TRBV5-1 and TRBJ2-1; 7 bases align to TRBD2. The CDR3 runs to 15 residues. Germline trimming cut 8 bases from V and 2 bases from J; bases unmatched to any gene: 10. CDR1 and CDR2 from the germline V gene are SGHRS and YFSETQ. CDR3 sequence (DNA): TGCGCCAGTAGGGCGCGGGAGAACCCCTACAATGAGCAGTTCTTC. Its translation: CASRARENPYNEQFF.

This clonotype was seen many times. The chain joins TRBV15 to TRBJ1-5, with unresolved D. The CDR3 is 13 residues long. Germline CDR1 and CDR2: LNHNV and YYDKDF (reference sequence). V dropped 0 bases and J dropped 6 bases, with 6 bases sitting between them. The CDR3 coding sequence is TGTGCCACCAGCAGAGATCCCGGTCAGCCCCAGCATTTT. Encoded protein: CATSRDPGQPQHF.

This chain uses TRBV7-9 with TRBJ2-5; D is unclear. CDR1 SEHNR and CDR2 FQNEAQ come from the germline V gene (reference sequence). The length of the CDR3 is 12 residues. With 1 base removed from V and 6 bases from J, the gap between germline ends came to 6 bases. The chain's CDR3 is CASSLGLKTQYF. The CDR3 region has the DNA TGTGCCAGCAGCTTAGGTTTGAAGACCCAGTACTTC.

This clonotype has a count of ten or more. The chain is built from TRBV4-1 and TRBJ2-5; possible D gene TRBD2, 6 bases. Trimming took 6 bases from V and 5 from J, leaving 19 bases between them. CDR1 is MGHRA, CDR2 YSYEKL, per germline. This CDR3 comprises 15 residues. CDR3 loop: CASRAGGIGLETQYF. The DNA of the CDR3 is TGCGCCAGCAGGGCAGGCGGGATTGGTTTGGAGACCCAGTACTTC.

This clonotype was detected ten times or more. CDR3 sequence (DNA): TGTGCCAGCAGTAGGGGGGGGCTACAAGAGACCCAGTACTTC. This encodes CASSRGGLQETQYF. V is TRBV12-3 or TRBV12-4 and J is TRBJ2-5; D is perhaps TRBD2 (7 bases). CDR3 size: 14 residues. V was pared by 5 bases and J by 2 bases, with 12 bases between.

The chain combines TRBV3-1 with TRBJ2-1; the D gene is possibly TRBD2 (6 bases). The germline CDR1 and CDR2 sequences are LGHDT and YNNKEL (reference sequence). The CDR3 spans 15 residues. V lost 4 bases and J lost 4, with 14 bases in between. Here the CDR3 DNA reads TGTGCCAGCAGCCCATCGGGACTGAAGTACAATGAGCAGTTCTTC. It translates to CASSPSGLKYNEQFF.

V gene TRBV20-1 combines with J gene TRBJ2-5; possibly TRBD2 for D (5 bases). Germline CDR1 and CDR2: DFQATT and SNEGSKA (reference sequence). The CDR3 totals 14 residues. Trimming stripped 3 bases from V and 5 bases from J, with 16 bases between. This CDR3 reads CSARPLLERETQYF. In DNA, the CDR3 is TGCAGTGCTAGGCCTCTACTAGAGCGGGAGACCCAGTACTTC.

This clonotype was counted only a few times. The V and J genes are TRBV2 and TRBJ2-2; 9 positions agree with TRBD1. The CDR3 runs 15 residues. Trimming at V came to 6 bases and at J to 4 bases, leaving 6 bases not matched to a gene. Germline V gene lookup returns CDR1 SNHLY and CDR2 FYNNEI. CDR3 sequence: CASREQGAGTGELFF. The CDR3 DNA reads TGTGCCAGCAGGGAACAGGGGGCTGGCACCGGGGAGCTGTTTTTT. Full variable domain (missing parts from reference TRBV2 and TRBJ2-2): EPEVTQTPSHQVTQMGQEVILRCVPISNHLYFYWYRQILGQKVEFLVSFYNNEISEKSEIFDDQFSVERPDGSNFTLKIRSTKLEDSAMYFCASREQGAGTGELFFGEGSRLTVL.

This clonotype was observed at least ten times. The DNA for the CDR3 is TGTGCCAGCAGCGACAGATTTTCCTCCTACGAGCAGTACTTC. Its translation: CASSDRFSSYEQYF. The V and J genes are TRBV7-2 and TRBJ2-7; possible D gene TRBD1, 5 bases. V gave up 5 bases and J gave up 0 bases, with 11 bases separating them. This CDR3 has 14 amino acids. Per the germline V gene, CDR1 is SGHTA and CDR2 is FQGNSA.

In this sample, this clonotype turned up a few times. This sequence joins TRBV29-1 and TRBJ1-1, with D tentatively TRBD1 (6 bases). V lost 5 bases to trimming and J lost 3 bases, with 16 bases between them. Germline CDR1 and CDR2: SQVTM and ANQGSEA. CDR3 length equals 14 residues. The CDR3 region is CSVFRRDTYTEAFF. The DNA for the CDR3 is TGCAGCGTTTTTCGCCGGGACACCTACACTGAAGCTTTCTTT.

In regard to this clonotype: The junction and the germline gene differ at one end; a read error may be behind it. The CDR3 region is CASGEARSYEQYF. CDR3 DNA sequence: TGTGCCAGCGGTGAAGCGCGATCCTACGAGCAGTACTTC. The chain combines TRBV6-1 with TRBJ2-7; D remains ambiguous. Germline V gene data show CDR1 as MNHNS and CDR2 as SASEGT. The length of the CDR3 is 13 residues.

This clonotype has a count of ten or more. The V call is TRBV5-1, the J call TRBJ2-7, with TRBD2 identical over 11 bases. The CDR3 contains 15 residues. Germline CDR1 is SGHRS and CDR2 is YFSETQ. V dropped 4 bases and J dropped 7; count of bases not matched to a gene: 10. The CDR3 nucleotides are TGCGCCAGCAGCCCAACGCTAGCGGGAGGTCTAGAGCAGTACTTC. It specifies CASSPTLAGGLEQYF. Complete variable domain (other parts from reference TRBV5-1 and TRBJ2-7): KAGVTQTPRYLIKTRGQQVTLSCSPISGHRSVSWYQQTPGQGLQFLFEYFSETQRNKGNFPGRFSGRQFSNSRSEMNVSTLELGDSALYLCASSPTLAGGLEQYFGPGTRLTVT.

In this sample, this clonotype turned up many times. The genes are TRBV28 and TRBJ2-5, with D tentatively TRBD1 (6 bases). Trimming took off 3 bases at V and 4 bases at J, with 9 bases between the two ends. Germline lookup yields CDR1 MDHEN and CDR2 SYDVKM. The CDR3 consists of 13 residues. The CDR3 loop reads CASSFRGGETQYF. Written as DNA, the CDR3 is TGTGCCAGCAGTTTCAGGGGCGGAGAGACCCAGTACTTC.

V gene TRBV5-1 combines with J gene TRBJ1-3, with D possibly being TRBD1 (5 bases). Germline V gives CDR1 SGHRS, CDR2 YFSETQ. Trimming removed 4 bases from V and 4 bases from J, with 18 bases in between. This CDR3 region has 16 residues. CDR3 coding DNA: TGCGCCAGCAGCCCGGTCATCCGGGGCAGCGGAAACACCATATATTTT. Translated: CASSPVIRGSGNTIYF.